The clone carrying this T cell receptor (beta chain) was observed a few times. There are 16 residues in the CDR3. Unmatched junction bases numbered 8, after V lost 6 bases and J lost 8 bases. Germline assignment: CDR1 SEHNR and CDR2 FQNEAQ (reference sequence). Patients aged 18 to 65 had newly diagnosed hyperthyroidism of under 2 months' duration. This specimen belongs to a study of T cells in Graves' hyperthyroidism and ophthalmopathy. RNA transcripts provided the source from which TCR beta CDR3 regions were amplified. The TCR CDR3 was amplified in a first-round RT-PCR using the HTBI primer set. One entry per CDR3 protein, called by TCRdb with MiXCR from the multiplex PCR reads. The profile shows some 600,000 distinct CDR3 sequences, roughly 13% of them singletons.

The receptor was isolated from a woman aged 30 to 39 with Graves' hyperthyroidism that later progressed to Graves' ophthalmopathy. The sample taken for sequencing was blood. This chain connects TRBV7-9 to TRBJ2-2, with 14 bases identical to TRBD2. This chain's CDR3 is CASSYGTSGSSGELFF. The CDR3, as DNA: TGTGCCAGCAGTTACGGGACTAGCGGGAGCAGTGGGGAGCTGTTTTTT.